The 29 T cell receptor beta chains given below trace back to one sample, sequenced in a study of Ad26.COV2.S vaccination and SARS-CoV-2 variants. Sequenced by immunoSEQ multiplex PCR; TCRdb stores in-frame clones only, minus some. The table shows roughly 450,000 clones, with 90% occurring only once. Treatment defined: approximately 18 received Ad26.COV2.S at low or high dose, single or two shots; several received placebo; per-sample allocation not given. Specimen acquisition occurred on day 63 following the initial vaccine or placebo injection. The material sequenced was peripheral blood, taken in a trial of Ad26.COV2.S vaccine versus placebo. All receptors derive from a person between 18 and 60 years old who received the Ad26.COV2.S COVID-19 vaccine or a placebo.

The chain uses TRBV19 and TRBJ2-5, with D unclear. Trimming took 3 bases from V and 3 from J, leaving 8 bases between them. Germline V gene lookup returns CDR1 LNHDA and CDR2 SQIVND (reference sequence). The CDR3 runs 13 residues. CDR3 bases: TGTGCCAGTAGTATGGTAAGAAAAGAGACCCAGTACTTC. It yields the protein CASSMVRKETQYF.

This sequence joins TRBV7-2 and TRBJ2-7; D is possibly TRBD1 or TRBD2 (6 bases each). Germline lookup yields CDR1 SGHTA and CDR2 FQGNSA. The CDR3 extends over 15 amino acids. V lost 1 base and J lost 2, with 12 bases in between. In nucleotides, the CDR3 is TGTGCCAGCAGCTTAGAGGGGGGTTCTACCTACGAGCAGTACTTC. Protein: CASSLEGGSTYEQYF.

The rearrangement links TRBV7-2 to TRBJ2-7; 15 bases agree with TRBD2. The CDR3 extends over 15 amino acids. Trimming cost V 5 bases and J 6 bases; bases outside gene matches: 5. Germline V gives CDR1 SGHTA, CDR2 FQGNSA. The CDR3 bases are TGTGCCAGCAGCCCTGGACTAGCGGGAGGGCTCGAGCAGTACTTC. This encodes CASSPGLAGGLEQYF. The full variable domain, completed using reference TRBV7-2 and TRBJ2-7, is GAGVSQSPSNKVTEKGKDVELRCDPISGHTALYWYRQSLGQGLEFLIYFQGNSAPDKSGLPSDRFSAERTGGSVSTLTIQRTQQEDSAVYLCASSPGLAGGLEQYFGPGTRLTVT.

The chain has TRBV7-2 and TRBJ2-3; D not resolved. CDR1 is SGHTA and CDR2 is FQGNSA in the germline V gene. The CDR3 consists of 14 residues. Trimming shortened V by 5 bases and J by 5 bases, and 14 bases separated the two germline ends. CDR3 sequence reads: CASSPAGPLDTQYF. DNA of the CDR3: TGTGCCAGCAGCCCCGCCGGCCCGTTAGATACGCAGTATTTT.

The rearrangement uses TRBV4-1 and TRBJ2-3; TRBD1 agrees at 7 bases. CDR1 and CDR2 from the germline V gene are MGHRA and YSYEKL. Unmatched junction bases numbered 13, after V lost 1 base and J lost 6 bases. This CDR3 is built from 17 residues. This CDR3 reads CASSQGGDSLNWDTQYF. The CDR3 DNA reads TGCGCCAGCAGCCAAGGTGGGGACAGCCTTAATTGGGATACGCAGTATTTT.

A single count supports this clone. The gene calls are TRBV6-4 and TRBJ1-4; possibly TRBD1 for D (5 bases). This CDR3 is built from 14 residues. Germline V CDR1 and CDR2: MRHNA, SNTAGT. Trimming pared 4 bases from V and 6 bases from J, leaving 12 bases between. Here the CDR3 DNA reads TGTGCCAGCAGTGGCGGGGACGAAGATGAAAAACTGTTTTTT. This encodes CASSGGDEDEKLFF.

The table lists this clone with a few counts. This chain links TRBV7-2 with TRBJ2-2; the D is unclear. This CDR3 contains 14 residues. Trimming left V 2 bases short and J 3 bases short, with 7 bases between. Germline V gene lookup returns CDR1 SGHTA and CDR2 FQGNSA. CDR3 coding DNA: TGTGCCAGCAGCTTAAAATCGGACACCGGGGAGCTGTTTTTT. Translation gives CASSLKSDTGELFF.

The chain joins TRBV5-1 to TRBJ2-3; D may be TRBD2 (5 bases). The CDR3 contains 15 residues. Germline values: CDR1 SGHRS, CDR2 YFSETQ. The V and J ends lost 0 bases and 2 bases respectively, with 10 bases between them. The CDR3: CASSLAGILTDTQYF. DNA for the CDR3: TGCGCCAGCAGCTTGGCGGGGATACTCACAGATACGCAGTATTTT.

CDR3: CASSSLEVGYGYTF. CDR3 sequence (DNA): TGTGCCAGCAGTTCTCTGGAGGTAGGCTATGGCTACACCTTC. This chain connects TRBV27 to TRBJ1-2, with D unresolved. The CDR3 runs 14 residues. Germline values: CDR1 MNHEY, CDR2 SMNVEV (reference sequence). Trimming cost V 4 bases and J 4 bases, with 13 bases left between them.

The chain recombines TRBV14 with TRBJ2-6; D is uncertain. The CDR3 contains 16 residues. Looked up from germline, CDR1 is SGHDN and CDR2 is FVKESK. V was pared by 1 base and J by 4 bases, with 11 bases between. The CDR3 is CASSQAGGLGANVLTF. In DNA, the CDR3 is TGTGCCAGCAGCCAAGCCGGCGGCCTCGGGGCCAACGTCCTGACTTTC.

The rearrangement links TRBV18 to TRBJ2-7; tentatively, D is TRBD2 (5 bases). Trimming took 3 bases from V and 6 from J, leaving 9 bases between them. This CDR3 has 12 residues. Germline V CDR1 and CDR2: KGHSH, LQKENI. The CDR3 is CASSPSEVEQYF. Written as DNA, the CDR3 is TGTGCCAGCTCACCTAGCGAGGTCGAGCAGTACTTC.

The chain uses TRBV7-9 and TRBJ1-6, with no clear D. Germline V gene lookup returns CDR1 SEHNR and CDR2 FQNEAQ (reference sequence). Trimming cost V 1 base and J 10 bases, with 14 bases left between them. CDR3 length equals 15 residues. In nucleotides, the CDR3 is TGTGCCAGCAGCTTAGTGCCAGCTACGCCGTCACCCCTCCACTTT. Amino acids: CASSLVPATPSPLHF.

The chain is built from TRBV4-3 and TRBJ2-5; D uncertain. The germline gives CDR1 LGHNA, CDR2 YSLEER. This CDR3 region has 15 residues. Trimming removed 0 bases from V and 2 bases from J, with 10 bases in between. Here the CDR3 DNA reads TGCGCCAGCAGCCAAGAGCCCGGCAGACAAGAGACCCAGTACTTC. Translation gives CASSQEPGRQETQYF.

The chain recombines TRBV7-9 with TRBJ2-1; possible D gene TRBD2, 7 bases. This CDR3 spans 17 amino acids. Trimming took off 4 bases at V and 9 bases at J, with 25 bases between the two ends. Germline lookup yields CDR1 SEHNR and CDR2 FQNEAQ (reference sequence). CDR3 loop: CASSSPGEGGRSSEQFF. As DNA, the CDR3 is TGTGCCAGCAGCTCCCCAGGGGAGGGAGGACGATCTTCTGAGCAGTTCTTC.

This clone was detected only a few times. The V and J genes are TRBV7-9 and TRBJ2-7; no firm D call. Germline V lookup: CDR1 SEHNR, CDR2 FQNEAQ (reference sequence). The CDR3 runs 14 residues. Trimming cost V 8 bases and J 1 base, with 15 bases left between them. CDR3 protein: CASGQEITSYEQYF. CDR3 nucleotides: TGTGCCAGCGGGCAGGAGATAACATCCTACGAGCAGTACTTC.

This chain joins TRBV3-1 (or the pseudogene TRBV3-2) and TRBJ1-6; 8 nucleotides line up with TRBD1. The CDR3 loop spans 14 amino acids. J gave up 10 bases and V 3 bases, and 5 bases lay outside the gene matches. The germline V gene has CDR1 LGHDT and CDR2 YNNKEL (reference sequence). CDR3 protein: CASSHSGGGSPLHF. For the CDR3, the DNA is TGTGCCAGCAGCCATTCAGGGGGCGGGTCACCCCTCCACTTT.

The chain is built from TRBV24-1 and TRBJ2-3; 7 bases align to TRBD1. Germline CDR1 is KGHDR and CDR2 is SFDVKD. J was trimmed by 2 bases and V by 4 bases; bases with no gene match: 5. This CDR3 has 15 amino acids. CDR3: CATSDQDRSTDTQYF. The CDR3 coding sequence is TGTGCCACCAGTGACCAGGACAGGTCCACAGATACGCAGTATTTT.

The V call is TRBV7-9, the J call TRBJ1-1, with unresolved D. The CDR3 has 13 amino acids. Germline V gives CDR1 SEHNR, CDR2 FQNEAQ (reference sequence). V lost 3 bases to trimming and J lost 6 bases, with 11 bases between them. Written as DNA, the CDR3 is TGTGCCAGCAGCTTGGCTGATTTTTCTGAAGCTTTCTTT. Protein sequence: CASSLADFSEAFF.

With respect to this clone: This sample also contains other DNA sequences that code for the same CDR3. This chain joins TRBV7-2 and TRBJ1-5; no firm D call. V lost 1 base to trimming and J lost 3 bases, with 4 bases between them. CDR3 length: 13 residues. The germline V gene has CDR1 SGHTA and CDR2 FQGNSA. Here the CDR3 DNA reads TGTGCCAGCAGCTTAGTCAACAATCAGCCCCAGCATTTT. Translated: CASSLVNNQPQHF.

The chain is built from TRBV29-1 and TRBJ1-1; 7 bases are shared with TRBD1. Germline-derived CDR1 and CDR2 are SQVTM and ANQGSEA. CDR3 size: 10 residues. V lost 6 bases, J lost 11 bases, and 6 bases stayed unmatched. The DNA of the CDR3 is TGCAGCGTACGACAGGGTGGGGCTTTCTTT. Protein sequence: CSVRQGGAFF.

The chain carries TRBV7-2 and TRBJ1-1; 8 positions match TRBD1. The CDR3 length is 13 residues. J was trimmed by 4 bases and V by 6 bases; bases with no gene match: 4. Germline-derived CDR1 and CDR2 are SGHTA and FQGNSA. The CDR3 nucleotides are TGTGCCAGCAGTTTCGACAGGGGCACTGAAGCTTTCTTT. Amino acids: CASSFDRGTEAFF. Variable domain in full (rest from reference TRBV7-2 and TRBJ1-1): GAGVSQSPSNKVTEKGKDVELRCDPISGHTALYWYRQSLGQGLEFLIYFQGNSAPDKSGLPSDRFSAERTGGSVSTLTIQRTQQEDSAVYLCASSFDRGTEAFFGQGTRLTVV.

The chain links TRBV7-2 to TRBJ2-5, with 8 bases aligning to TRBD1. CDR1 and CDR2 (germline): SGHTA, FQGNSA. Trimming at V came to 3 bases and at J to 4 bases, leaving 4 bases not matched to a gene. The CDR3 totals 14 residues. This CDR3 reads CASSFRTGRETQYF. CDR3 sequence (DNA): TGTGCCAGCAGCTTCCGGACAGGGAGAGAGACCCAGTACTTC. The complete variable domain, with remaining parts taken from reference TRBV7-2 and TRBJ2-5, reads GAGVSQSPSNKVTEKGKDVELRCDPISGHTALYWYRQSLGQGLEFLIYFQGNSAPDKSGLPSDRFSAERTGGSVSTLTIQRTQQEDSAVYLCASSFRTGRETQYFGPGTRLLVL.

V and J are TRBV28 and TRBJ1-2, with 9 bases aligning to TRBD1. V was pared by 2 bases and J by 3 bases, with 4 bases of the junction left unmatched. There are 15 residues in the CDR3. Germline V lookup: CDR1 MDHEN, CDR2 SYDVKM. The CDR3 region is CASSLGTGRYYGYTF. The CDR3 nucleotides are TGTGCCAGCAGTTTAGGGACAGGGAGGTACTATGGCTACACCTTC.

The chain uses TRBV6-5 and TRBJ1-2; 9 nucleotides align to TRBD1. V trimming: 6 bases; J trimming: 2 bases; junction bases outside the gene matches: 4. The CDR3 runs to 14 residues. CDR1 is MNHEY and CDR2 is SVGAGI in the germline V gene. The CDR3 here is CASSPDRGNYGYTF. CDR3 nucleotides: TGTGCCAGCAGCCCGGACAGGGGCAACTATGGCTACACCTTC.

The chain has TRBV25-1 and TRBJ2-7; 9 positions agree with TRBD1. This CDR3 spans 13 amino acids. Trimming at V came to 6 bases and at J to 7 bases, leaving 7 bases not matched to a gene. CDR1 and CDR2 from the germline V gene are MGHDK and SYGVNS. CDR3 protein: CASRGSGTGEQYF. The CDR3 DNA reads as TGTGCCAGCAGGGGGTCCGGGACAGGGGAGCAGTACTTC.

J is TRBJ2-7 and V is TRBV3-1 (or the pseudogene TRBV3-2); TRBD2 aligns across 10 bases. The CDR3 length is 22 residues. CDR1 is LGHDT and CDR2 is YNNKEL in the germline V gene (reference sequence). V lost 0 bases and J lost 0; bases outside the gene matches: 20. The CDR3 DNA is TGTGCCAGCAGCCAAGATAAGTATTTTACCTTTCGCCCTAGCGGGAGCTCCTACGAGCAGTACTTC. Amino acids: CASSQDKYFTFRPSGSSYEQYF.

This clone was seen more than once but under ten times. The same CDR3 arises from other DNA sequences in this sample as well. The chain carries TRBV2 and TRBJ2-2; unclear D gene. CDR1 is SNHLY, CDR2 FYNNEI, per germline. The CDR3 is 13 residues long. The ends were cut back, 6 bases at V and 0 bases at J, with 5 bases in the middle. The CDR3 DNA reads as TGTGCCAGCAGCTTCGCGAACACCGGGGAGCTGTTTTTT. It translates to CASSFANTGELFF.

The V gene is TRBV7-8, the J gene TRBJ2-1; no clear D. The V end was cut by 5 bases, the J end by 0 bases, with 17 bases between. There are 17 residues in the CDR3. Germline V gene sequence: CDR1 SGHVS, CDR2 FQNEAQ. The CDR3 DNA reads TGTGCCAGCAGCCTTGGTGGGTGGGGTAGCTCCTACAATGAGCAGTTCTTC. It translates to CASSLGGWGSSYNEQFF. Supplemented by reference TRBV7-8 and TRBJ2-1, the full variable domain reads GAGVSQSPRYKVAKRGQDVALRCDPISGHVSLFWYQQALGQGPEFLTYFQNEAQLDKSGLPSDRFFAERPEGSVSTLKIQRTQQEDSAVYLCASSLGGWGSSYNEQFFGPGTRLTVL.

This clone has more than one count but fewer than ten. The rearrangement joins TRBV6-6 to TRBJ1-6, with D unclear. Germline CDR1 MNHNY, CDR2 SVGAGI (reference sequence). V lost 5 bases to trimming and J lost 0 bases, with 17 bases between them. The CDR3 totals 18 residues. This chain's CDR3 is CASSPTVPGSSYNSPLHF. CDR3 nucleotides: TGTGCCAGCAGTCCCACGGTCCCCGGGAGCTCCTATAATTCACCCCTCCACTTT.